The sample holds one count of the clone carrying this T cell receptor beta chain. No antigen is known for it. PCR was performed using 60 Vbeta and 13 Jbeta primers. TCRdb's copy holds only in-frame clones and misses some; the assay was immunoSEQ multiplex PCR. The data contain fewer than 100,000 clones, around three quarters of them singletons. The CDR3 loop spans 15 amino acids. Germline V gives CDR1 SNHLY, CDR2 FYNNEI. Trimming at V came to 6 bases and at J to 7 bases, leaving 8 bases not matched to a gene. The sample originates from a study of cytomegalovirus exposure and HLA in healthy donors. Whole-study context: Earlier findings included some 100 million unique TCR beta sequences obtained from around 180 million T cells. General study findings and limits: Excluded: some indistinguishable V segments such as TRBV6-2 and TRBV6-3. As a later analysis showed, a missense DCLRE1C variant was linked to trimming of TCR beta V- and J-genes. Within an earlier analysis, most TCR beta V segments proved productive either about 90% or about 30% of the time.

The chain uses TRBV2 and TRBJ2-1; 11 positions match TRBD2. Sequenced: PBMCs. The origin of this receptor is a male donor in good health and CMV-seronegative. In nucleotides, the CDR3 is TGTGCCAGCAGCTCGCTAGCGGGGGGTGGGAATGAGCAGTTCTTC. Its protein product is CASSSLAGGGNEQFF.